Listed below are T cell receptor beta chains from one sample, sequenced in a study of T cell clones after liver transplantation. Libraries were prepared by immunoSEQ multiplex PCR; TCRdb keeps only in-frame clonotypes and omits some of them. The table records 65,000 to 80,000 clones, approximately 80% of them present only once. The sample consisted of CD4+ T cells from blood, taken before liver transplant. These receptors were obtained from a human donor who received a liver transplant. The CDR3 runs from the conserved cysteine through the conserved F or W. Each record gives: D gene, V gene, J gene, clone size, CDR3 protein, CDR3 DNA. A D gene is named only where the DNA matches it firmly. Expanded clones get a size class; other rows say once, few or many, or leave the size out.

TRBD1,TRBV5-6,TRBJ1-1,NA,CASSLGGQGPEAFF,TGTGCCAGCAGCTTGGGGGGACAGGGCCCTGAAGCTTTCTTT
TRBD2,TRBV2,TRBJ2-5,NA,CASSLLAGGETQYF,TGTGCCAGCAGCCTCCTAGCGGGAGGTGAGACCCAGTACTTC
NA,TRBV5-1,TRBJ2-1,NA,CASSLVTDNEQFF,TGCGCCAGCAGCTTGGTTACCGACAATGAGCAGTTCTTC
NA,TRBV5-4,TRBJ1-1,NA,CASSWRGRDTEAFF,TGTGCCAGCAGCTGGAGGGGTAGGGACACTGAAGCTTTCTTT
NA,TRBV7-2,TRBJ1-1,NA,CASSPGLTLNTEAFF,TGTGCCAGCAGTCCTGGACTTACACTGAACACTGAAGCTTTCTTT
TRBD2,TRBV15,TRBJ2-1,NA,CATSRGLAGRYNEQFF,TGTGCCACCAGCAGGGGACTAGCGGGGCGCTACAATGAGCAGTTCTTC
TRBD2,TRBV11-3,TRBJ2-1,few,CASSLEGYVSGGGTEQFF,TGTGCCAGCAGCTTAGAAGGTTACGTGTCGGGAGGGGGGACTGAGCAGTTCTTC
NA,TRBV19,TRBJ2-7,NA,CASSWQGPSYEQYF,TGTGCCAGTAGTTGGCAGGGGCCCTCCTACGAGCAGTACTTC
TRBD1,TRBV15,TRBJ1-5,few,CATSRDPTGGEGPQHF,TGTGCCACCAGCAGAGATCCAACAGGGGGTGAGGGGCCCCAGCATTTT
NA,TRBV18,TRBJ2-1,NA,CASSPFDSQTYNEQFF,TGTGCCAGCTCACCCTTCGACAGTCAAACCTACAATGAGCAGTTCTTC
NA,TRBV7-9,TRBJ2-1,NA,CASSLGGASIDEQFF,TGTGCCAGCAGCTTAGGGGGGGCTAGCATCGATGAGCAGTTCTTC
TRBD1,TRBV2,TRBJ1-5,NA,CASSILGTGNQPQHF,TGTGCCAGCAGCATCCTCGGGACAGGGAATCAGCCCCAGCATTTT
NA,TRBV28,TRBJ1-2,once,CASSSPRGSEIGYTF,TGTGCCAGCAGTTCCCCTCGAGGATCTGAGATTGGCTACACCTTC
NA,TRBV6-6,TRBJ1-2,NA,CASTNTLTGNYGYTF,TGTGCCAGCACCAATACCTTGACGGGAAACTATGGCTACACCTTC
NA,TRBV30,TRBJ2-3,once,CAWSYKNTQYF,TGTGCCTGGAGCTACAAGAATACGCAGTATTTT
NA,TRBV28,TRBJ1-1,NA,CASSRQVAEAFF,TGTGCCAGCTCAAGACAGGTAGCGGAAGCTTTCTTT
NA,TRBV2,TRBJ2-2,NA,CASSEFWGGQARLNTGELFF,TGTGCCAGCAGTGAATTTTGGGGGGGACAGGCACGATTGAACACCGGGGAGCTGTTTTTT
NA,TRBV5-1,TRBJ2-5,NA,CASSLTSPQETQYF,TGCGCCAGCAGCTTGACTTCGCCTCAAGAGACCCAGTACTTC
TRBD2,TRBV14,TRBJ2-1,few,CASSQDLRTSGTEQFF,TGTGCCAGCAGCCAAGATCTAAGGACTAGCGGGACTGAGCAGTTCTTC
NA,TRBV30,TRBJ2-1,few,CAWMSKIADDNEQFF,TGTGCCTGGATGAGTAAGATAGCGGATGACAATGAGCAGTTCTTC
NA,TRBV7-9,TRBJ1-1,NA,CASSFLGPGEANTEAFF,TGTGCCAGCAGCTTCTTGGGCCCAGGGGAGGCCAACACTGAAGCTTTCTTT
TRBD2,TRBV29-1,TRBJ2-2,NA,CSVRGTSGRAGGTGELFF,TGCAGCGTTCGGGGGACTAGCGGGAGGGCCGGTGGCACCGGGGAGCTGTTTTTT
NA,TRBV7-9,TRBJ1-5,NA,CASSSSDSNQPQHF,TGTGCCAGCAGCTCCTCAGATAGCAATCAGCCCCAGCATTTT
NA,TRBV20-1,TRBJ2-2,NA,CSAARTGELFF,TGCAGTGCAGCGCGAACCGGGGAGCTGTTTTTT
NA,TRBV21-1,TRBJ2-5,NA,CASSKAWLAGTETQYF,TGTGCCAGCAGCAAAGCTTGGCTAGCGGGAACAGAGACCCAGTACTTC
TRBD2,TRBV7-8,TRBJ2-7,NA,CASSLLTSVYEQYF,TGTGCCAGCAGCTTACTGACTAGCGTCTACGAGCAGTACTTC